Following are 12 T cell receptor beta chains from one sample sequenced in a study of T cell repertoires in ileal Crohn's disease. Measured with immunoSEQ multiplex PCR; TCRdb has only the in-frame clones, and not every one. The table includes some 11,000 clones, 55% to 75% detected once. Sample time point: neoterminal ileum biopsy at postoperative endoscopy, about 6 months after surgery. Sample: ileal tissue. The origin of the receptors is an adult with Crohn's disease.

The CDR3 loop is CASRARGSSYNEQFF. CDR3 DNA: TGTGCCAGCCGGGCCAGGGGGAGCTCCTACAATGAGCAGTTCTTC. The genes are TRBV6-1 and TRBJ2-1, with 7 bases aligning to TRBD1. CDR3 size: 15 residues. The V and J ends lost 8 bases and 0 bases, in that order; junction bases with no gene match: 7. The germline V gene encodes CDR1 MNHNS and CDR2 SASEGT.

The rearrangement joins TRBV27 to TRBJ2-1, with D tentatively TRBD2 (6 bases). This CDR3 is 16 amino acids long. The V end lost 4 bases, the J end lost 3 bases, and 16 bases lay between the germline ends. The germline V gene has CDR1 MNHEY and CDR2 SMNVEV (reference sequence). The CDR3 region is CASSSRSAGFYNEQFF. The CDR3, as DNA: TGTGCCAGCAGTTCCCGATCAGCGGGCTTCTACAATGAGCAGTTCTTC.

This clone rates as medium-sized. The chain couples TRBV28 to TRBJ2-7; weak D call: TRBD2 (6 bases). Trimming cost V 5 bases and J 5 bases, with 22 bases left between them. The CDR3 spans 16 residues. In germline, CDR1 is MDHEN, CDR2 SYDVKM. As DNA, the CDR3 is TGTGCCAGCAGTCCATCCCCTCCAGCGCCGGGGGACGAGCAGTACTTC. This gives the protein CASSPSPPAPGDEQYF.

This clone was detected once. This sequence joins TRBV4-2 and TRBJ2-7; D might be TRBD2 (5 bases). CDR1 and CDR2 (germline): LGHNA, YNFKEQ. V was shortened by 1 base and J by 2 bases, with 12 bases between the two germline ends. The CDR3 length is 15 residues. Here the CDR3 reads CASSQGGGSPYEQYF. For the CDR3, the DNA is TGTGCCAGCAGCCAAGGTGGTGGGAGTCCCTACGAGCAGTACTTC.

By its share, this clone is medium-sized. CDR3 sequence: CASNTGQTNTEAFF. CDR3 coding DNA: TGTGCCAGCAACACGGGACAGACGAACACTGAAGCTTTCTTT. The J gene is TRBJ1-1, the V gene TRBV2; 7 positions agree with TRBD1. The CDR3 loop spans 14 amino acids. V dropped 7 bases and J dropped 1; count of bases not matched to a gene: 6. CDR1 is SNHLY, CDR2 FYNNEI, per germline.

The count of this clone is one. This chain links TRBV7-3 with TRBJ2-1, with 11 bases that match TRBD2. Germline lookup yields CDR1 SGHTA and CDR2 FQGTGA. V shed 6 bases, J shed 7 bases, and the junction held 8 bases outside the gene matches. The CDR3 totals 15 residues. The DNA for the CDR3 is TGTGCCAGCAGTGTAGCGGGAGGGCCGGGGAATGAGCAGTTCTTC. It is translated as CASSVAGGPGNEQFF.

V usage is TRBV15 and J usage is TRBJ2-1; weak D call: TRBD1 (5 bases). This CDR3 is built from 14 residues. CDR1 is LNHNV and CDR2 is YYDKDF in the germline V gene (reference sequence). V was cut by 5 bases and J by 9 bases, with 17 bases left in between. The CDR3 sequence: CATSPLQGVSEQFF. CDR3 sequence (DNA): TGTGCCACCAGCCCCCTGCAGGGCGTATCTGAGCAGTTCTTC.

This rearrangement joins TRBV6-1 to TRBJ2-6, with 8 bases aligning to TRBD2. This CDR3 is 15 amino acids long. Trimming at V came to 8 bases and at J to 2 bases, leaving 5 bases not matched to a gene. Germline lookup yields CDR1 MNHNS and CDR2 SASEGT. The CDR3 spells CASREGGTGANVLTF. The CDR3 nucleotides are TGTGCCAGCCGGGAGGGAGGGACTGGGGCCAACGTCCTGACTTTC.

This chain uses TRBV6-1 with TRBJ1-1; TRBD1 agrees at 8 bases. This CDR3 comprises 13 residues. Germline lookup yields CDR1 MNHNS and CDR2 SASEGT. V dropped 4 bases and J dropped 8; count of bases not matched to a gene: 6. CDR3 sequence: CASSARDRIEAFF. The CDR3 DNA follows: TGTGCCAGCAGTGCCCGGGACAGGATAGAAGCTTTCTTT.

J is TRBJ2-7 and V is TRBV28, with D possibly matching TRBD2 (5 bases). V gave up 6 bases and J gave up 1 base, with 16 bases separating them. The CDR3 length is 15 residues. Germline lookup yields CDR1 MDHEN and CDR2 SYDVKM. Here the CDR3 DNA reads TGTGCCAGCAGAAAGACCGGAGGAGAATCCTACGAGCAGTACTTC. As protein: CASRKTGGESYEQYF.

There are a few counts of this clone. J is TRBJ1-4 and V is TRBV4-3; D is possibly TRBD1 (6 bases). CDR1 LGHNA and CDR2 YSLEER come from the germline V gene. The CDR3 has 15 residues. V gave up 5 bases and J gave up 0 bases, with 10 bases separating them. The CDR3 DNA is TGCGCCAGCAGCACCACAGGGTCAACTAATGAAAAACTGTTTTTT. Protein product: CASSTTGSTNEKLFF.

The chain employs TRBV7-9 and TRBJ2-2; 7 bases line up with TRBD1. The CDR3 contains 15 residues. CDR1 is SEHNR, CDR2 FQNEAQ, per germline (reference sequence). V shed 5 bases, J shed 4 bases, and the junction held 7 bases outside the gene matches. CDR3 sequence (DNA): TGTGCCAGCAGCAACCGGGACAGTTCCACCGGGGAGCTGTTTTTT. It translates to CASSNRDSSTGELFF.